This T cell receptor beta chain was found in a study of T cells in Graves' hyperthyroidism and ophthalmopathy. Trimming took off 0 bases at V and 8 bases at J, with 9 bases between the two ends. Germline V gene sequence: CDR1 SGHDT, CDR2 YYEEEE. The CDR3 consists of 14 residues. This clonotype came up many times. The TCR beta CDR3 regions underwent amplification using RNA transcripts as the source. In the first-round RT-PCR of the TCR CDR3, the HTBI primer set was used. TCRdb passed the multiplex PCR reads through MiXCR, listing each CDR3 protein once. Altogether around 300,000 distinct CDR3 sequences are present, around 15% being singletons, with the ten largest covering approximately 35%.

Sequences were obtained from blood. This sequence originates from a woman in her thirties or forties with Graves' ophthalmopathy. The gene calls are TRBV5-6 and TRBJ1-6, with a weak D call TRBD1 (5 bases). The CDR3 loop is CASSLARQYSPLHF. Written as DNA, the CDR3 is TGTGCCAGCAGCTTGGCAAGACAGTATTCACCCCTCCACTTT.